The sequence of this T cell receptor beta chain was determined in a study of cytomegalovirus exposure and HLA in healthy donors. Note on this clone: Its antigen is still unknown.

General observations from the study: Researchers reported that a few CMV-associated chains were confirmed in vitro as CMV antigen-specific. Productive status was seen about 90% or about 30% of the time for most TCR beta V segments in an earlier analysis. Usually a TCR sequence was rare, but some public TCRs were found in many donors.

Amplification used 60 Vbeta primers and 13 Jbeta primers. Here immunoSEQ multiplex PCR was the method, and the copy in TCRdb shows in-frame clones only, minus some. This table has 110,000 to 150,000 clones, about 8.9% appearing once. This CDR3 has 15 amino acids. Germline CDR1 and CDR2: SGHTA and FQGTGA. The V segment lost 5 bases and the J segment 2 bases; nucleotides outside the gene matches: 8. The genes are TRBV7-3 and TRBJ2-7; 8 nucleotides agree with TRBD2. The sample was PBMCs. The receptor was isolated from a man aged 45 to 65 in good health and CMV-seronegative. CDR3 loop: CASSREGTTTYEQYF. The CDR3 DNA sequence: TGTGCCAGCAGCCGGGAGGGGACTACTACCTACGAGCAGTACTTC. Full variable domain (missing parts from reference TRBV7-3 and TRBJ2-7): GAGVSQTPSNKVTEKGKYVELRCDPISGHTALYWYRQSLGQGPEFLIYFQGTGAADDSGLPNDRFFAVRPEGSVSTLKIQRTERGDSAVYLCASSREGTTTYEQYFGPGTRLTVT.